Listed here are 26 T cell receptor beta chains from one sample, sequenced in a study of T-cell memory formation after mild COVID-19. TCRdb used MiXCR to reprocess the 5' RACE reads, holding one entry per CDR3 protein. The sample includes around 310,000 distinct CDR3 sequences, around 15% of them seen just once. The sample was PBMCs or a T cell subset sorted from them (not recorded which). Every receptor here comes from a man between 18 and 29 years old who had mild COVID-19 (a few samples of this study predate the infection). Cell type and time point are not known.

At least ten counts were recorded for this clonotype. The V call is TRBV5-1, the J call TRBJ2-3, with D maybe TRBD2 (6 bases). Trimming stripped 6 bases from V and 5 bases from J, with 16 bases between. The CDR3 runs 14 residues. Looked up from germline, CDR1 is SGHRS and CDR2 is YFSETQ. CDR3 loop: CASMQGRSGDTQYF. CDR3 bases: TGCGCCAGCATGCAAGGGAGGAGCGGAGATACGCAGTATTTT.

Worth noting for this clonotype: This may be a read error: a much more frequent sequence differs by one nucleotide. J is TRBJ1-2 and V is TRBV2, with D tentatively TRBD1 (5 bases). The CDR3 has 12 amino acids. Trimming took off 4 bases at V and 2 bases at J, with 5 bases between the two ends. CDR1 is SNHLY and CDR2 is FYNNEI in the germline V gene. CDR3 in amino acids: CASSGDNYGYTF. In DNA, the CDR3 is TGTGCCAGCAGTGGGGACAACTATGGCTACACCTTC. Together with reference TRBV2 and TRBJ1-2, the CDR3 gives the full variable domain: EPEVTQTPSHQVTQMGQEVILRCVPISNHLYFYWYRQILGQKVEFLVSFYNNEISEKSEIFDDQFSVERPDGSNFTLKIRSTKLEDSAMYFCASSGDNYGYTFGSGTRLTVV.

This clonotype occurred a few times. The chain uses TRBV9 and TRBJ1-5; the D gene is possibly TRBD1 (6 bases). The V end lost 5 bases, the J end lost 3 bases, and 12 bases lay between the germline ends. The CDR3 is made up of 14 amino acids. The V gene's germline CDR1 is SGDLS and CDR2 YYNGEE. CDR3 amino acids: CASSETGINQPQHF. CDR3 nucleotides: TGTGCCAGCAGTGAGACAGGAATCAATCAGCCCCAGCATTTT. The entire variable domain, with the rest obtained from reference TRBV9 and TRBJ1-5, is as follows: DSGVTQTPKHLITATGQRVTLRCSPRSGDLSVYWYQQSLDQGLQFLIQYYNGEERAKGNILERFSAQQFPDLHSELNLSSLELGDSALYFCASSETGINQPQHFGDGTRLSIL.

The gene calls are TRBV5-1 and TRBJ1-6; perhaps TRBD1 as D (5 bases). Germline loops: CDR1 SGHRS, CDR2 YFSETQ. This CDR3 has 13 residues. V was cut by 3 bases and J by 7 bases, with 8 bases left in between. This CDR3 reads CASSSDKNSPLHF. In DNA, the CDR3 is TGCGCCAGCAGCTCGGACAAGAATTCACCCCTCCACTTT. Together with reference TRBV5-1 and TRBJ1-6, the CDR3 gives the full variable domain: KAGVTQTPRYLIKTRGQQVTLSCSPISGHRSVSWYQQTPGQGLQFLFEYFSETQRNKGNFPGRFSGRQFSNSRSEMNVSTLELGDSALYLCASSSDKNSPLHFGNGTRLTVT.

This rearrangement joins TRBV30 to TRBJ2-1, with 10 bases fitting TRBD2. Germline V lookup: CDR1 GTSNPN, CDR2 SVGIG (reference sequence). CDR3 length: 15 residues. V was pared by 3 bases and J by 6 bases, with 8 bases of the junction left unmatched. CDR3 sequence: CAWRAGTSVINEQFF. CDR3 DNA: TGTGCCTGGAGGGCCGGGACTAGCGTCATCAATGAGCAGTTCTTC.

V is TRBV7-9 and J is TRBJ2-7; possibly TRBD1 for D (7 bases). The ends were cut back, 5 bases at V and 5 bases at J, with 16 bases in the middle. The CDR3 extends over 14 amino acids. CDR1 and CDR2 (germline): SEHNR, FQNEAQ (reference sequence). CDR3 bases: TGTGCCAGCAGCGCGCGGGACAGCGCCCACGAGCAGTACTTC. Translating it yields CASSARDSAHEQYF.

V is TRBV9 and J is TRBJ2-1; tentatively, D is TRBD2 (6 bases). This CDR3 has 13 residues. The V end was cut by 3 bases, the J end by 13 bases, with 17 bases between. CDR1 is SGDLS, CDR2 YYNGEE, per germline. The CDR3 nucleotides are TGTGCCAGCAGCGGCTACTGGGGGGAACCACAGTTCTTC. Amino acids: CASSGYWGEPQFF.

A few counts support this clonotype. This sequence joins TRBV7-9 and TRBJ2-1, with D tentatively TRBD1 (6 bases). This CDR3 contains 14 residues. Germline CDR1 and CDR2: SEHNR and FQNEAQ (reference sequence). Between the trimmed V and J ends, which lost 6 bases and 5 bases, there was a span of 14 bases. The CDR3 coding sequence is TGTGCCAGCAGGATAGACGGGACAAACAATGAGCAGTTCTTC. It codes for CASRIDGTNNEQFF.

At least ten counts were recorded for this clonotype. The chain carries TRBV6-6 and TRBJ2-1; 8 bases match TRBD2. CDR1 is MNHNY, CDR2 SVGAGI, per germline (reference sequence). The CDR3 extends over 17 amino acids. J lost 3 bases, V lost 0 bases, and 7 bases had no gene match. The CDR3 spells CASSYSSWRGVYNEQFF. In DNA, the CDR3 is TGTGCCAGCAGTTACTCGAGTTGGCGGGGGGTCTACAATGAGCAGTTCTTC.

The V gene is TRBV24-1, the J gene TRBJ1-2; 8 nucleotides match TRBD1. V was pared by 10 bases and J by 2 bases, with 5 bases of the junction left unmatched. CDR1 and CDR2 (germline): KGHDR, SFDVKD. The CDR3 totals 13 residues. CDR3 DNA sequence: TGTGCCACTGGGGACAGGACAAACTATGGCTACACCTTC. Amino acid sequence: CATGDRTNYGYTF.

Many counts were recorded for this clonotype. The rearrangement joins TRBV7-2 to TRBJ2-1, with D perhaps assigned TRBD1 or TRBD2 (6 bases each). From germline, CDR1 is SGHTA and CDR2 FQGNSA. The germline V and J ends were trimmed by 2 bases and 8 bases, with 16 bases remaining between them. The CDR3 extends over 15 amino acids. This chain's CDR3 is CASSLRRGAVYEQFF. The CDR3 DNA reads TGTGCCAGCAGCTTAAGGAGGGGGGCAGTATATGAGCAGTTCTTC.

This chain links TRBV6-5 with TRBJ2-1; D remains unclear. The germline CDR1 and CDR2 sequences are MNHEY and SVGAGI. This CDR3 has 15 amino acids. Trimming removed 6 bases from V and 0 bases from J, with 12 bases in between. The CDR3 DNA follows: TGTGCCAGCAGCCCGTCCGAAAGCTCCTACAATGAGCAGTTCTTC. This translates into CASSPSESSYNEQFF.

This clonotype appeared a few times. The chain joins TRBV24-1 to TRBJ2-1; 11 positions match TRBD2. CDR3 length equals 13 residues. The germline V gene has CDR1 KGHDR and CDR2 SFDVKD. The V and J ends lost 8 bases and 15 bases, in that order; junction bases with no gene match: 11. The CDR3 sequence is CATTIRRLAGRFF. The DNA of the CDR3 is TGTGCCACCACAATCAGAAGACTAGCGGGGCGGTTCTTC.

This clonotype was counted only a few times. The chain employs TRBV30 and TRBJ1-2; possibly TRBD1 for D (6 bases). Germline V lookup: CDR1 GTSNPN, CDR2 SVGIG (reference sequence). The CDR3 runs to 13 residues. Trimming stripped 2 bases from V and 4 bases from J, with 11 bases between. The CDR3 DNA reads as TGTGCCTGGAGTATAGGGGGTGGCTATGGCTACACCTTC. It yields the protein CAWSIGGGYGYTF.

This clonotype was counted at least ten times. The V call is TRBV7-2, the J call TRBJ2-7; 9 bases line up with TRBD1. The CDR3 totals 14 residues. J gave up 2 bases and V 3 bases, and 2 bases lay outside the gene matches. Germline loops: CDR1 SGHTA, CDR2 FQGNSA. The CDR3 bases are TGTGCCAGCAGCTTCGGGACAGGGCCCTACGAGCAGTACTTC. It encodes CASSFGTGPYEQYF.

The chain uses TRBV20-1 and TRBJ2-7, with 7 bases matching TRBD1. Per the germline V gene, CDR1 is DFQATT and CDR2 is SNEGSKA (reference sequence). The trim removed 7 bases at V and 2 bases at J, leaving 5 bases unmatched. The CDR3 sequence is 12 residues long. Here the CDR3 DNA reads TGCAGTGTACAGGGGATTACCTACGAGCAGTACTTC. The encoded protein is CSVQGITYEQYF.

The chain recombines TRBV5-1 with TRBJ2-7; TRBD1 is a possible D gene (6 bases). V was clipped by 3 bases and J by 0 bases, with 16 bases between them. This CDR3 has 16 amino acids. Germline lookup yields CDR1 SGHRS and CDR2 YFSETQ. CDR3 sequence reads: CASSSSAGTLSYEQYF. CDR3 DNA: TGCGCCAGCAGCTCCTCGGCCGGGACACTCTCCTACGAGCAGTACTTC.

This clonotype was recorded a few times. V and J are TRBV9 and TRBJ2-2; no definite D call. V shed 3 bases and J shed 0 bases, with 18 bases lying between them. Germline V gene sequence: CDR1 SGDLS, CDR2 YYNGEE. This CDR3 is 18 amino acids long. CDR3 region: CASSEPRGVGANTGELFF. The CDR3 DNA reads TGTGCCAGCAGCGAACCTCGTGGAGTAGGAGCGAACACCGGGGAGCTGTTTTTT.

V gene TRBV10-3 combines with J gene TRBJ2-2; D is possibly TRBD1 (5 bases). The ends were cut back, 6 bases at V and 8 bases at J, with 7 bases in the middle. The CDR3 loop spans 11 amino acids. Germline lookup yields CDR1 ENHRY and CDR2 SYGVKD. DNA for the CDR3: TGTGCCATCAGAGGGGAAGGGGAGCTGTTTTTT. As protein: CAIRGEGELFF.

The V call is TRBV5-1, the J call TRBJ2-1, with D perhaps TRBD2 (6 bases). V lost 2 bases to trimming and J lost 8 bases, with 23 bases between them. Germline CDR1 reads SGHRS; CDR2 reads YFSETQ. This CDR3 spans 17 amino acids. CDR3 sequence reads: CASSFIPRDLGNDEQFF. CDR3 sequence (DNA): TGCGCCAGCAGCTTTATCCCCCGGGACTTAGGCAACGATGAGCAGTTCTTC.

The CDR3 region is CASSLAGLTQYF. The CDR3 bases are TGTGCCAGCAGTTTAGCCGGTCTTACGCAGTATTTT. This rearrangement joins TRBV12-3 or TRBV12-4 to TRBJ2-3; D gene ambiguous. Trimming left V 0 bases short and J 8 bases short, with 6 bases between. The CDR3 extends over 12 amino acids.

This chain joins TRBV7-8 and TRBJ2-3; maybe TRBD1 (6 bases). Germline CDR1 and CDR2: SGHVS and FQNEAQ. The CDR3 runs 17 residues. The ends were cut back, 5 bases at V and 6 bases at J, with 24 bases in the middle. CDR3 bases: TGTGCCAGCAGCATACCTACGGGACATACAAGGCGGGATACGCAGTATTTT. Translated, it gives CASSIPTGHTRRDTQYF.

This clonotype has a count of ten or more. The V gene is TRBV7-2, the J gene TRBJ1-6; no clear D. The V end lost 3 bases, the J end lost 8 bases, and 8 bases lay between the germline ends. The CDR3 is 13 residues long. CDR1 is SGHTA and CDR2 is FQGNSA in the germline V gene. The CDR3: CASSLVGYSPLHF. Written as DNA, the CDR3 is TGTGCCAGCAGCTTGGTGGGCTATTCACCCCTCCACTTT.

V gene TRBV4-1 combines with J gene TRBJ1-5; 7 positions agree with TRBD1. The length of the CDR3 is 15 residues. CDR1 and CDR2 from the germline V gene are MGHRA and YSYEKL. Trimming cost V 4 bases and J 7 bases; bases outside gene matches: 10. The CDR3, as DNA: TGCGCCAGCAGCCGAGGGGACAGTGGGATCCAGCCCCAGCATTTT. The encoded protein is CASSRGDSGIQPQHF.

The V and J genes are TRBV10-3 and TRBJ1-5, with no clear D. CDR1 and CDR2 (germline): ENHRY, SYGVKD. This CDR3 spans 15 amino acids. Trimming stripped 0 bases from V and 3 bases from J, with 9 bases between. CDR3 bases: TGTGCCATCAGTGAGTCGGAGGGATTCAATCAGCCCCAGCATTTT. It specifies CAISESEGFNQPQHF.

V gene TRBV6-2 or TRBV6-3 combines with J gene TRBJ2-3; 10 bases agree with TRBD1. V lost 6 bases to trimming and J lost 7 bases; unmatched junction nucleotides: 13. The germline V gene has CDR1 MNHEY and CDR2 SVGEGT. The CDR3 runs 16 residues. The CDR3 nucleotides read TGTGCCAGCAGACCTGCCGGGACAGGGGCCGGTCATACGCAGTATTTT. Encoded protein: CASRPAGTGAGHTQYF.